What follows are 6 T cell receptor beta chains derived from one specimen sequenced in a study of shared clonotypes between healthy human individuals. Only CD45RO-negative cells positively selected for CCR7 counted as naive CD8 cells, so terminally differentiated effector memory CD45RA+ cells were excluded. Using immunoSEQ multiplex PCR, the repertoire was profiled, and TCRdb retains in-frame clones only, with some absent. This table has some 2 million clones, approximately 94% appearing once. The sample was naive CD8+ T cells sorted from blood. These receptor sequences come from a young man in good health.

The rearrangement links TRBV6-5 to TRBJ2-5; tentatively, D is TRBD1 (6 bases). Germline V lookup: CDR1 MNHEY, CDR2 SVGAGI. Trimming removed 4 bases at V and 1 base at J, with 13 bases between. The CDR3 has 15 amino acids. CDR3 DNA: TGTGCCAGCAGTTCGCCACAGGGTCCCCAAGAGACCCAGTACTTC. It specifies CASSSPQGPQETQYF.

The chain combines TRBV9 with TRBJ2-7; D call uncertain. The CDR3 length is 15 residues. Germline loops: CDR1 SGDLS, CDR2 YYNGEE. Trimming left V 0 bases short and J 2 bases short, with 12 bases between. In DNA, the CDR3 is TGTGCCAGCAGCGTAGCGCCCCATGAGGCCTACGAGCAGTACTTC. Translating gives CASSVAPHEAYEQYF.

V usage is TRBV10-2 and J usage is TRBJ2-7, with D unresolved. With 2 bases removed from V and 5 bases from J, the gap between germline ends came to 7 bases. The CDR3 contains 12 residues. Germline CDR1 is WSHSY and CDR2 is SAAADI. The DNA for the CDR3 is TGCGCCAGCAGTGAGATACTCCACGAGCAGTACTTC. This encodes CASSEILHEQYF.

Worth noting for this clone: The sample has other DNA sequences that encode this CDR3 too. The gene calls are TRBV7-9 and TRBJ2-7; 9 bases align to TRBD1. CDR1 is SEHNR and CDR2 is FQNEAQ in the germline V gene (reference sequence). This CDR3 has 15 amino acids. Unmatched junction bases numbered 6, after V lost 5 bases and J lost 1 base. CDR3 nucleotide sequence: TGTGCCAGCAGCCCCGGACAGGGGCTTTCCTACGAGCAGTACTTC. Protein product: CASSPGQGLSYEQYF.

The J gene is TRBJ2-7, the V gene TRBV27; possible D gene TRBD1, 8 bases. Germline values: CDR1 MNHEY, CDR2 SMNVEV (reference sequence). V was clipped by 4 bases and J by 1 base, with 29 bases between them. The CDR3 is 20 residues long. CDR3 region: CASSSLSLWGGQASSYEQYF. DNA for the CDR3: TGTGCCAGCAGTTCCCTCTCCCTATGGGGGGGACAGGCTTCATCCTACGAGCAGTACTTC.

V and J are TRBV5-4 and TRBJ1-2, with TRBD1 matching 7 bases. The CDR3 covers 14 residues. Per germline, CDR1 SGHNT and CDR2 YYREEE (reference sequence). J lost 2 bases, V lost 4 bases, and 5 bases had no gene match. CDR3 region: CASSGETGNYGYTF. The CDR3 nucleotides read TGTGCCAGCAGCGGGGAGACAGGGAACTATGGCTACACCTTC.